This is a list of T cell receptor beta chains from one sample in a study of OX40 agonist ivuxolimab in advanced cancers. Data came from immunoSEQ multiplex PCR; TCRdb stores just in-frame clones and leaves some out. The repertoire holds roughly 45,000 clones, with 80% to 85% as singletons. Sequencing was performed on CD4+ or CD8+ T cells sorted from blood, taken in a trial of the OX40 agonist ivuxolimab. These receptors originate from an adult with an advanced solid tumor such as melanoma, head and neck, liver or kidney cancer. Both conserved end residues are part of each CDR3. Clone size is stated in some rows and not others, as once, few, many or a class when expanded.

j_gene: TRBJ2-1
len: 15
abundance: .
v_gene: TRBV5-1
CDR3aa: CASSLSIQRYNEQFF

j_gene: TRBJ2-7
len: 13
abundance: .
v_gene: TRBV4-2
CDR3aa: CASSQSTRYEQYF

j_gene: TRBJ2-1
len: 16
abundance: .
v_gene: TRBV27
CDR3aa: CASSPRTSGSRVEQFF

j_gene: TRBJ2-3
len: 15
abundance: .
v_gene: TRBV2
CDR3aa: CASSRLAASTDTQYF

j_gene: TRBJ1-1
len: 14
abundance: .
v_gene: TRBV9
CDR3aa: CASSVRQGNTEAFF

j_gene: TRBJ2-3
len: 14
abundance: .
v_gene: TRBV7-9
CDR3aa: CASSGWATTDTQYF

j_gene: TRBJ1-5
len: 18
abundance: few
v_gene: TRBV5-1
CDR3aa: CASSLDEGRIYSNQPQHF

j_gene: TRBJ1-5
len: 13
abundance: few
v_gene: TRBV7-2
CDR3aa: CASSLGTYQPQHF

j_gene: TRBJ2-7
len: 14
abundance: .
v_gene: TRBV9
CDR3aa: CASSVGGRGYEQYF

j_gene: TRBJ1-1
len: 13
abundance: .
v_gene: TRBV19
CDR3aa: CASLFQENTEAFF

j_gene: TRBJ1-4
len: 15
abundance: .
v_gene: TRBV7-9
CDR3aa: CASSLAAATNEKLFF

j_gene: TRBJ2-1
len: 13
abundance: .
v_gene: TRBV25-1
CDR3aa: CASSIAGRDEQFF

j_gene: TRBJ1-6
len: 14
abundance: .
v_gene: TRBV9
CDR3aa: CASSVDDRESPLHF

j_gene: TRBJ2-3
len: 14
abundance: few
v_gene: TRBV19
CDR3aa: CASSLGGRTDTQYF

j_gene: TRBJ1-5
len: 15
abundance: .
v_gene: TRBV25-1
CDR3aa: CASSKTGGSNQPQHF

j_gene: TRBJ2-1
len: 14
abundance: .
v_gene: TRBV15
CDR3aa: CATRTADSYNEQFF

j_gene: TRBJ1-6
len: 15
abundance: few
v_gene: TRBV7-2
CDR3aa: CASSPEGTGNSPLHF